The clone carrying this TCR beta chain has at least ten counts. The germline V gene encodes CDR1 DFQATT and CDR2 SNEGSKA (reference sequence). The CDR3 is made up of 13 amino acids. Trimming took 2 bases from V and 3 from J; bases not matched to a gene: 2. The sample comes from a study of early T cells in non-severe SARS-CoV-2 infection. A single record per CDR3 protein comes from TCRdb applying MiXCR to the 5' RACE reads. Of about 100,000 distinct CDR3 sequences listed, 11% are singletons. Sequencing was performed on whole blood. The TCR originated in an adult who was a healthcare worker with PCR-confirmed SARS-CoV-2 infection or an uninfected control (not recorded which). The V and J genes are TRBV20-1 and TRBJ2-7; 9 positions agree with TRBD1. The CDR3 here is CSARRTGDYEQYF. CDR3 nucleotide sequence: TGCAGTGCTAGACGGACAGGGGACTACGAGCAGTACTTC.